A selection of T cell receptor beta chains follows, all from one sample in a study of PD-1 blockade in classical Hodgkin lymphoma. Assay: immunoSEQ multiplex PCR; the TCRdb copy retains only in-frame clones and omits some. The table records about 18,000 clones, around four fifths of them present only once. The specimen comprised CD4+ T cells from blood, sampled before the fourth cycle of nivolumab. The source of these receptors is a human donor with classical Hodgkin lymphoma. Both conserved end residues are trimmed from each CDR3.

V,J,CDR3
TRBV19,TRBJ2-2,ASQYSGRSTGELF
TRBV5-1,TRBJ2-1,ASSLGQGTEQF
TRBV18,TRBJ1-1,ASSPLEGRRAEAF
TRBV6-6,TRBJ1-1,ASSFGGQGRTEAF
TRBV2,TRBJ2-1,ASSEVSLGEQF
TRBV7-8,TRBJ2-7,ASSLGDRYEQY
TRBV19,TRBJ2-1,ASSQTAYNEQF
TRBV6-1,TRBJ1-2,ASSLGTGFYGYT
TRBV19,TRBJ2-2,ASSIGAPGRANTGELF
TRBV13,TRBJ2-3,ASSLVTGGKDTQY
TRBV5-1,TRBJ2-1,ASSASRSSYNEQF
TRBV6-1,TRBJ2-6,ASSEPAGVSGANVLT
TRBV19,TRBJ2-1,ASRRTSGRNEQF
TRBV30,TRBJ1-5,AWSKANSNQPQH
TRBV5-1,TRBJ2-1,ASSLTGSSYNEQF
TRBV7-8,TRBJ1-6,ASSLGGSPMGSPLH
TRBV11-2,TRBJ2-1,ASSPRASGRAGPYNEQF
TRBV7-9,TRBJ1-2,ASSLGAGTPHGYT
TRBV19,TRBJ2-7,ASSITRNYEQY
TRBV11-2,TRBJ2-7,ASSSNYEQY
TRBV11-2,TRBJ2-4,ASNGRSDIQY
TRBV2,TRBJ2-2,ASRQGRNTGELF
TRBV4-1,TRBJ2-1,ASSRLAGESYNEQF
TRBV7-2,TRBJ2-3,ASSFSGSSTDTQY
TRBV10-3,TRBJ1-2,AISPQGDGYT
TRBV6-5,TRBJ1-1,ASSFRGPNTEAF
TRBV18,TRBJ2-3,ASSPDQGSLGDTQY
TRBV28,TRBJ2-7,AGASRYWGEQY
TRBV11-2,TRBJ2-1,ASSRNLAGGQNEQF
TRBV29-1,TRBJ2-3,SANTGTRADTQY
TRBV6-4,TRBJ2-1,ASSAWPREF
TRBV5-5,TRBJ2-3,ASSLVLPPDTQY
TRBV27,TRBJ2-3,ASSLLIGAGTDTQY
TRBV18,TRBJ1-4,ASSPLLAGSLNEKLF
TRBV19,TRBJ2-5,ASSPLKALLAGGETQY
TRBV10-3,TRBJ2-2,AISDQLNTGELF
TRBV28,TRBJ2-6,ASVRSGANVLT
TRBV18,TRBJ2-3,ASSPGGYADTQY
TRBV7-9,TRBJ1-1,ASSRGTGGTMNTEAF
TRBV2,TRBJ2-1,ASRVGLYNEQF
TRBV19,TRBJ2-3,ASSILGGRGTDTQY
TRBV19,TRBJ1-1,ASSIPPGDTEAF
TRBV21-1,TRBJ1-5,ASSKGYQGARNQPQH
TRBV6-5,TRBJ1-6,ASGVPGDNSPLH
TRBV14,TRBJ2-3,ASSRYTGTPRGADTQY
TRBV6-5,TRBJ1-5,ASRTGIEGNQPQH
TRBV6-1,TRBJ1-5,ASSYGTGVQPQH
TRBV11-2,TRBJ1-6,ASSPGTRNSPLH
TRBV6-1,TRBJ1-2,ASSEGGGKYGYT
TRBV29-1,.,SVARGPYEQY
TRBV5-5,TRBJ2-7,ASSLWQSSYEQY
TRBV6-5,TRBJ2-7,ASSYLYEQY
TRBV7-9,TRBJ2-5,ASSLGQGASETQY
TRBV4-1,TRBJ2-2,ASSRPAREWYTGELF